Presented here are 10 T cell receptor beta chains from one specimen sequenced in a study of shared clonotypes between healthy human individuals. Generated by immunoSEQ multiplex PCR, the TCRdb table keeps only in-frame clones and is missing some. The sample holds some 1,600,000 clones, approximately 98% seen once. The specimen sequenced was naive CD4+ T cells sorted from blood. Documented subset: CD45RA+ positively selected. The receptors were sampled from a man aged 30 to 39 in good health.

This chain connects TRBV14 to TRBJ2-7, with TRBD1 matching 10 bases. The CDR3 has 14 residues. The V gene's germline CDR1 is SGHDN and CDR2 FVKESK. J gave up 0 bases and V 5 bases, and 1 base lay outside the gene matches. CDR3: CASSRTGGSYEQYF. The DNA for the CDR3 is TGTGCCAGCAGCAGGACAGGGGGCTCCTACGAGCAGTACTTC.

This clone was recorded once. The chain is built from TRBV6-5 and TRBJ2-7; D possibly corresponds to TRBD2 (6 bases). Trimming took off 6 bases at V and 5 bases at J, with 17 bases between the two ends. The germline V gene has CDR1 MNHEY and CDR2 SVGAGI. The CDR3 consists of 14 residues. The CDR3: CASRAIGSYDEQYF. CDR3 in DNA: TGTGCCAGCAGGGCTATCGGGAGTTACGACGAGCAGTACTTC.

This clone was recorded once. The chain carries TRBV7-9 and TRBJ2-7; no clear D gene. The CDR3 spans 12 residues. Germline values: CDR1 SEHNR, CDR2 FQNEAQ (reference sequence). Trimming took 4 bases from V and 5 from J, leaving 9 bases between them. CDR3 sequence reads: CASSWVGNEQYF. In DNA form, the CDR3 reads TGTGCCAGCAGCTGGGTTGGCAACGAGCAGTACTTC. The full variable domain, rest sourced from reference TRBV7-9 and TRBJ2-7, is DTGVSQNPRHKITKRGQNVTFRCDPISEHNRLYWYRQTLGQGPEFLTYFQNEAQLEKSRLLSDRFSAERPKGSFSTLEIQRTEQGDSAMYLCASSWVGNEQYFGPGTRLTVT.

J is TRBJ1-1 and V is TRBV12-5, with D possibly matching TRBD1 (5 bases). The CDR3 covers 18 residues. V dropped 4 bases and J dropped 0 bases, with 21 bases sitting between them. Germline lookup yields CDR1 LGHNT and CDR2 FRNRAP. The CDR3 DNA reads TGTGCTAGTGGTTGGGTCGGGAGGGGCGTATCCATGAACACTGAAGCTTTCTTT. Translated, it gives CASGWVGRGVSMNTEAFF.

The rearrangement uses TRBV18 and TRBJ1-1; D unclear. The CDR3 spans 14 residues. Looked up from germline, CDR1 is KGHSH and CDR2 is LQKENI. Trimming removed 3 bases at V and 1 base at J, with 9 bases between. CDR3 sequence reads: CASSPTGENTEAFF. The CDR3 bases are TGTGCCAGCTCACCTACTGGAGAGAACACTGAAGCTTTCTTT.

This chain uses TRBV10-1 with TRBJ2-2; D might be TRBD1 (5 bases). From germline, CDR1 is WNHNN and CDR2 SYGVQD (reference sequence). This CDR3 region has 14 residues. The germline V and J ends were trimmed by 5 bases and 1 base, with 8 bases remaining between them. The CDR3 sequence is CASSPTVNTGELFF. The CDR3 coding sequence is TGCGCCAGCAGTCCGACAGTGAACACCGGGGAGCTGTTTTTT.

The chain links TRBV5-1 to TRBJ2-2; D is ambiguous. Germline V gene sequence: CDR1 SGHRS, CDR2 YFSETQ. Trimming took 4 bases from V and 3 from J, leaving 13 bases between them. There are 15 residues in the CDR3. This chain's CDR3 is CASSPPEADTGELFF. In nucleotides, the CDR3 is TGCGCCAGCAGCCCACCCGAGGCTGACACCGGGGAGCTGTTTTTT.

The chain employs TRBV18 and TRBJ2-3, with TRBD2 identical over 8 bases. In germline, CDR1 is KGHSH, CDR2 LQKENI. The CDR3 is made up of 15 amino acids. Trimming cost V 5 bases and J 0 bases; bases outside gene matches: 4. CDR3 protein: CASSVASGSTDTQYF. In DNA, the CDR3 is TGTGCCAGCTCAGTCGCTAGCGGGAGCACAGATACGCAGTATTTT.

This chain links TRBV19 with TRBJ2-1, with D perhaps TRBD2 (6 bases). Germline lookup yields CDR1 LNHDA and CDR2 SQIVND (reference sequence). CDR3 size: 14 residues. V was cut by 6 bases and J by 7 bases, with 16 bases left in between. The CDR3 nucleotides are TGTGCCAGTAGGGACTCCCGAGGGAGGAATGAGCAGTTCTTC. Amino acid sequence: CASRDSRGRNEQFF.

About this clone itself: Other nucleotide sequences from this sample produce the same CDR3. This chain's CDR3 is CASSLGQSYGYTF. As DNA, the CDR3 is TGTGCCAGCAGCTTAGGACAGTCCTATGGCTACACCTTC. This sequence joins TRBV7-9 and TRBJ1-2, with TRBD1 as a possible D gene (5 bases). V gave up 1 base and J gave up 4 bases, with 7 bases separating them. This CDR3 contains 13 residues. Germline-derived CDR1 and CDR2 are SEHNR and FQNEAQ (reference sequence). Full variable domain (missing parts from reference TRBV7-9 and TRBJ1-2): DTGVSQNPRHKITKRGQNVTFRCDPISEHNRLYWYRQTLGQGPEFLTYFQNEAQLEKSRLLSDRFSAERPKGSFSTLEIQRTEQGDSAMYLCASSLGQSYGYTFGSGTRLTVV.